Presented here are 32 T cell receptor beta chains from one specimen sequenced in a study of T cell responses to AZD1222 COVID-19 vaccine. Produced via immunoSEQ multiplex PCR; TCRdb's table is partial and in-frame only. The repertoire includes approximately 160,000 clones, roughly 93% of them detected once, and about 1% sits in the top ten. The input for sequencing was peripheral blood, taken on day 0 of AZD1222 vaccination. The source is an adult in good health.

The chain is built from TRBV6-1 and TRBJ1-6, with D unresolved. This CDR3 spans 13 amino acids. V lost 7 bases, J lost 7 bases, and 11 bases lay in between. CDR1 is MNHNS and CDR2 is SASEGT in the germline V gene. The CDR3 DNA reads TGTGCCAGCATCGAGGGCGTGAATTCACCCCTCCACTTT. It is translated as CASIEGVNSPLHF.

The CDR3 DNA sequence: TGCGCCAGCAGATCGCGGACAGGTTCGAACACTGAAGCTTTCTTT. Its protein product is CASRSRTGSNTEAFF. V and J are TRBV5-1 and TRBJ1-1; 7 nucleotides line up with TRBD1. This CDR3 comprises 15 residues. With 5 bases clipped from V and 1 base from J, the junction kept 8 bases outside the gene matches. Germline V gene sequence: CDR1 SGHRS, CDR2 YFSETQ.

The rearrangement joins TRBV5-5 to TRBJ1-2; 8 bases match TRBD1. Germline CDR1 SGHKS, CDR2 YYEKEE (reference sequence). The CDR3 spans 15 residues. J was trimmed by 3 bases and V by 4 bases; bases with no gene match: 8. CDR3 loop: CASSPRQGTYYGYTF. CDR3 DNA sequence: TGTGCCAGCAGCCCGCGACAGGGGACCTACTATGGCTACACCTTC.

The genes are TRBV28 and TRBJ1-4; no firm D call. The CDR3 runs 14 residues. Trimming removed 5 bases at V and 11 bases at J, with 18 bases between. Germline values: CDR1 MDHEN, CDR2 SYDVKM. This chain's CDR3 is CASSPRALVPKLFF. The CDR3 coding sequence is TGTGCCAGCAGTCCCCGGGCCCTTGTCCCCAAACTGTTTTTT.

This rearrangement joins TRBV7-9 to TRBJ1-2; TRBD1 aligns across 7 bases. V gave up 5 bases and J gave up 4 bases; unmatched junction bases: 7. The CDR3 sequence is 14 residues long. Germline CDR1 SEHNR, CDR2 FQNEAQ (reference sequence). The DNA of the CDR3 is TGTGCCAGCAGCACCCCAGGGGGAAGCTATGGCTACACCTTC. The encoded protein is CASSTPGGSYGYTF.

V usage is TRBV9 and J usage is TRBJ2-7; maybe TRBD2 (5 bases). Trimming removed 4 bases at V and 3 bases at J, with 11 bases between. The CDR3 runs to 13 residues. In germline, CDR1 is SGDLS, CDR2 YYNGEE. DNA of the CDR3: TGTGCCAGCAGCCCCGGGATCGGCTACGAGCAGTACTTC. It codes for CASSPGIGYEQYF.

CDR3: CASSLGAQPQHF. The CDR3, as DNA: TGTGCCAGCAGCTTGGGGGCTCAGCCCCAGCATTTT. The chain joins TRBV5-6 to TRBJ1-5; no clear D gene. The germline gives CDR1 SGHDT, CDR2 YYEEEE. This CDR3 region has 12 residues. The germline V and J ends were trimmed by 0 bases and 6 bases, with 4 bases remaining between them.

The DNA of the CDR3 is TGTGCCAGCAGCCAGCGGGTTCTTCCCAATGAGCAGTTCTTC. This codes for CASSQRVLPNEQFF. V usage is TRBV3-1 (or the pseudogene TRBV3-2) and J usage is TRBJ2-1, with a possible D match to TRBD2 (5 bases). Germline V gene lookup returns CDR1 LGHDT and CDR2 YNNKEL (reference sequence). The length of the CDR3 is 14 residues. Trimming stripped 3 bases from V and 6 bases from J, with 12 bases between.

This chain uses TRBV11-2 with TRBJ2-2; 12 positions match TRBD2. J gave up 6 bases and V 3 bases, and 5 bases lay outside the gene matches. The germline V gene encodes CDR1 SGHAT and CDR2 FQNNGV. The CDR3 runs to 16 residues. The CDR3 spells CASSFTSGGLAGELFF. DNA for the CDR3: TGTGCCAGCAGCTTTACTAGCGGGGGGTTGGCCGGGGAGCTGTTTTTT.

This chain uses TRBV2 with TRBJ1-5; D might be TRBD1 (5 bases). Germline loops: CDR1 SNHLY, CDR2 FYNNEI. The CDR3 spans 13 residues. V was cut by 10 bases and J by 5 bases, with 15 bases left in between. The CDR3 DNA reads as TGTGCCACAACACGGGGCGAGTATCAGCCCCAGCATTTT. It is translated as CATTRGEYQPQHF.

The chain links TRBV10-1 to TRBJ1-1; no clear D gene. The V and J ends lost 3 bases and 4 bases respectively, with 15 bases between them. The germline CDR1 and CDR2 sequences are WNHNN and SYGVQD (reference sequence). The CDR3 extends over 15 amino acids. This chain's CDR3 is CASSDDTALGTEAFF. CDR3 nucleotides: TGCGCCAGCAGTGACGACACCGCCCTGGGCACTGAAGCTTTCTTT.

The genes are TRBV4-1 and TRBJ1-2, with 8 bases identical to TRBD1. This CDR3 has 16 residues. CDR1 is MGHRA and CDR2 is YSYEKL in the germline V gene. V lost 1 base to trimming and J lost 1 base; unmatched junction nucleotides: 5. CDR3 in amino acids: CASSQVGTGRNYGYTF. The CDR3 DNA sequence: TGCGCCAGCAGCCAAGTTGGGACAGGACGTAACTATGGCTACACCTTC.

The chain recombines TRBV9 with TRBJ2-1; 8 nucleotides align to TRBD1. This CDR3 has 16 amino acids. V lost 4 bases, J lost 4 bases, and 10 bases stayed unmatched. Germline assignment: CDR1 SGDLS and CDR2 YYNGEE. CDR3 sequence: CASSPRTGLGYNEQFF. The DNA of the CDR3 is TGTGCCAGCAGCCCCCGGACAGGGTTGGGGTACAATGAGCAGTTCTTC. Filled out from reference TRBV9 and TRBJ2-1, the complete variable domain reads DSGVTQTPKHLITATGQRVTLRCSPRSGDLSVYWYQQSLDQGLQFLIQYYNGEERAKGNILERFSAQQFPDLHSELNLSSLELGDSALYFCASSPRTGLGYNEQFFGPGTRLTVL.

This rearrangement joins TRBV6-2 or TRBV6-3 to TRBJ1-2; 8 bases line up with TRBD1. The CDR3 has 14 amino acids. Trimming removed 2 bases from V and 10 bases from J; junction bases left unmatched: 9. Per germline, CDR1 MNHEY and CDR2 SVGEGT. CDR3: CASSYPQGVDNYTF. Written as DNA, the CDR3 is TGTGCCAGCAGTTACCCACAGGGGGTTGACAACTACACCTTC.

V is TRBV4-1 and J is TRBJ1-1, with D unresolved. V lost 0 bases and J lost 5, with 7 bases in between. This CDR3 has 13 residues. Germline V gene lookup returns CDR1 MGHRA and CDR2 YSYEKL. The CDR3 DNA reads TGCGCCAGCAGCCAAGATCGCGGAACTGAAGCTTTCTTT. Translation: CASSQDRGTEAFF.

The genes are TRBV2 and TRBJ1-6; D might be TRBD1 (5 bases). V shed 1 base and J shed 5 bases, with 9 bases lying between them. Per germline, CDR1 SNHLY and CDR2 FYNNEI. The CDR3 covers 15 residues. The CDR3 sequence: CASSEGWGNNSPLHF. DNA for the CDR3: TGTGCCAGCAGTGAAGGTTGGGGGAATAATTCACCCCTCCACTTT.

The genes are TRBV28 and TRBJ1-5; D gene unclear. This CDR3 is 15 amino acids long. V was cut by 2 bases and J by 9 bases, with 17 bases left in between. Germline V gene sequence: CDR1 MDHEN, CDR2 SYDVKM. The CDR3 spells CASSLDPRGIRPQHF. The CDR3 DNA reads as TGTGCCAGCAGTTTAGACCCGCGGGGAATTCGGCCCCAGCATTTT.

This chain uses TRBV30 with TRBJ2-1; D may be TRBD1 or TRBD2 (6 bases each). CDR1 is GTSNPN, CDR2 SVGIG, per germline (reference sequence). Between the trimmed V and J ends, which lost 8 bases and 6 bases, there was a span of 17 bases. The CDR3 extends over 13 amino acids. The DNA of the CDR3 is TGTGCCCGCTCGAGGGGGAGGTTCAATGAGCAGTTCTTC. The encoded protein is CARSRGRFNEQFF.

V is TRBV5-4 and J is TRBJ1-2, with 7 bases identical to TRBD1. Germline V gene lookup returns CDR1 SGHNT and CDR2 YYREEE (reference sequence). The CDR3 extends over 13 amino acids. The trim removed 2 bases at V and 7 bases at J, leaving 5 bases unmatched. In DNA, the CDR3 is TGTGCCAGCAGCTTACAGGGGCCCCGTGGCTACACCTTC. Its protein product is CASSLQGPRGYTF.

The rearrangement uses TRBV11-3 and TRBJ2-1; either TRBD1 or TRBD2 may fit D (6 bases each). Germline CDR1 and CDR2: SGHNT and YENEEA. Between the trimmed V and J ends, which lost 4 bases and 8 bases, there was a span of 18 bases. The length of the CDR3 is 15 residues. The CDR3 DNA is TGTGCCAGCAGCTCCTATACGGGGGCCGGGGATGAGCAGTTCTTC. Translated: CASSSYTGAGDEQFF.

The CDR3, as DNA: TGTGCCAGTAGCTTCATGGGACAGGACTCCTACGAGCAGTACTTC. It codes for CASSFMGQDSYEQYF. This chain connects TRBV19 to TRBJ2-7; 8 positions match TRBD1. The length of the CDR3 is 15 residues. V lost 6 bases and J lost 0; bases outside the gene matches: 7. Looked up from germline, CDR1 is LNHDA and CDR2 is SQIVND (reference sequence).

The chain carries TRBV19 and TRBJ2-7; 10 bases are shared with TRBD1. J was trimmed by 3 bases and V by 5 bases; bases with no gene match: 19. The CDR3 loop spans 19 amino acids. CDR1 and CDR2 (germline): LNHDA, SQIVND (reference sequence). The CDR3 region has the DNA TGTGCCAGTAGTTTAAGGGGGGACAGGGGCTCTGTGACCGACTACGAGCAGTACTTC. It is translated as CASSLRGDRGSVTDYEQYF.

This chain uses TRBV29-1 with TRBJ1-2, with no clear D. The V gene lost 4 bases and the J gene lost 6 bases, with 9 bases spanning the gap. The germline V gene has CDR1 SQVTM and CDR2 ANQGSEA. The CDR3 contains 11 residues. CDR3 nucleotide sequence: TGCAGCGTTGGGGCCCCAAATGGCTACACCTTC. Protein: CSVGAPNGYTF.

This sequence joins TRBV5-1 and TRBJ2-7; a weak D match, TRBD2 (5 bases). Germline values: CDR1 SGHRS, CDR2 YFSETQ. CDR3 length: 14 amino acids. The V and J ends lost 4 bases and 3 bases respectively, with 14 bases between them. CDR3 DNA sequence: TGCGCCAGCAGCGAGCAACCCGGGGACTACGAGCAGTACTTC. This gives the protein CASSEQPGDYEQYF.

In this sample, this clone turned up a few times. The V and J genes are TRBV3-1 (or the pseudogene TRBV3-2) and TRBJ1-2, with D unresolved. CDR3 length: 15 amino acids. Germline CDR1 is LGHDT and CDR2 is YNNKEL (reference sequence). V shed 0 bases and J shed 4 bases, with 12 bases lying between them. As DNA, the CDR3 is TGTGCCAGCAGCCAAGATCTCGGCCGACCCTATGGCTACACCTTC. It yields the protein CASSQDLGRPYGYTF.

V usage is TRBV28 and J usage is TRBJ1-3; weak D call: TRBD1 (6 bases). V was clipped by 2 bases and J by 0 bases, with 14 bases between them. Germline CDR1 MDHEN, CDR2 SYDVKM. The CDR3 runs 17 residues. CDR3 in amino acids: CASSLQGPRRSGNTIYF. Here the CDR3 DNA reads TGTGCCAGCAGTTTACAGGGGCCCCGCCGCTCTGGAAACACCATATATTTT.

The chain employs TRBV5-8 and TRBJ1-5; D is uncertain. The germline V gene encodes CDR1 SGHTS and CDR2 YDEGEE. V lost 0 bases and J 7 bases, leaving 11 bases between the germline ends. This CDR3 has 14 residues. CDR3 protein: CASSLGGLRQPQHF. The CDR3 coding sequence is TGTGCCAGCAGCTTGGGTGGATTACGGCAGCCCCAGCATTTT. The whole variable domain, remainder taken from reference TRBV5-8 and TRBJ1-5, is EAGVTQSPTHLIKTRGQQATLRCSPISGHTSVYWYQQALGLGLQFLLWYDEGEERNRGNFPPRFSGRQFPNYSSELNVNALELEDSALYLCASSLGGLRQPQHFGDGTRLSIL.

The gene calls are TRBV18 and TRBJ1-1; no clear D. Trimming left V 2 bases short and J 1 base short, with 8 bases between. Germline values: CDR1 KGHSH, CDR2 LQKENI. The CDR3 has 14 amino acids. The CDR3 DNA reads TGTGCCAGCTCACCATCCCAGGAGAACACTGAAGCTTTCTTT. It encodes CASSPSQENTEAFF. Full variable domain (rest looked up from reference TRBV18 and TRBJ1-1): NAGVMQNPRHLVRRRGQEARLRCSPMKGHSHVYWYRQLPEEGLKFMVYLQKENIIDESGMPKERFSAEFPKEGPSILRIQQVVRGDSAAYFCASSPSQENTEAFFGQGTRLTVV.

The V call is TRBV6-5, the J call TRBJ1-6; D is ambiguous. Germline-derived CDR1 and CDR2 are MNHEY and SVGAGI. V lost 2 bases to trimming and J lost 5 bases, with 7 bases between them. The CDR3 length is 14 residues. The CDR3: CASSYGRNNSPLHF. CDR3 DNA sequence: TGTGCCAGCAGTTACGGGCGGAATAATTCACCCCTCCACTTT.

This clone occurred a few times. The chain uses TRBV7-9 and TRBJ1-1; 8 bases are a match to TRBD1. Germline CDR1 and CDR2: SEHNR and FQNEAQ (reference sequence). Trimming took 10 bases from V and 3 from J; bases not matched to a gene: 7. CDR3 length: 13 amino acids. The CDR3 nucleotides read TGTGCCACAGGACAGGGAGGGTACACTGAAGCTTTCTTT. This gives the protein CATGQGGYTEAFF.

This sequence joins TRBV7-9 and TRBJ1-3; D might be TRBD1 (6 bases). Germline V gives CDR1 SEHNR, CDR2 FQNEAQ (reference sequence). The CDR3 loop spans 16 amino acids. With 1 base removed from V and 0 bases from J, the gap between germline ends came to 10 bases. CDR3 DNA sequence: TGTGCCAGCAGCTTAGTCCAGGGACACTCTGGAAACACCATATATTTT. This encodes CASSLVQGHSGNTIYF.

The V gene is TRBV20-1, the J gene TRBJ1-6, with D uncertain. The length of the CDR3 is 11 residues. Trimming removed 1 base at V and 8 bases at J, with 3 bases between. The germline V gene encodes CDR1 DFQATT and CDR2 SNEGSKA (reference sequence). This CDR3 reads CSARGDSPLHF. DNA for the CDR3: TGCAGTGCTAGAGGGGATTCACCCCTCCACTTT.